The 10 T cell receptor beta chains below come from one sample, sequenced in a study of cytomegalovirus exposure and HLA in healthy donors. Vbeta (60) and Jbeta (13) primers were used in the PCR. TCRdb keeps only in-frame clones here, not all; method: immunoSEQ multiplex PCR. The profile shows approximately 140,000 clones, around 77% of them singletons. Input material: PBMCs. The receptors were gathered from a man younger than 40 in good health and CMV-seronegative.

The V and J genes are TRBV7-9 and TRBJ1-1, with 7 bases aligning to TRBD1. This CDR3 is 16 amino acids long. Germline CDR1 is SEHNR and CDR2 is FQNEAQ (reference sequence). With V trimmed by 2 bases and J by 6 bases, 12 bases remained unmatched. This CDR3 is CASSLPRDSVEAEAFF. The CDR3 nucleotides read TGTGCCAGCAGCTTACCTAGGGACAGCGTAGAGGCTGAAGCTTTCTTT.

The genes are TRBV27 and TRBJ2-7, with 8 bases identical to TRBD2. This CDR3 is built from 15 residues. Germline V lookup: CDR1 MNHEY, CDR2 SMNVEV (reference sequence). V was clipped by 6 bases and J by 3 bases; unmatched bases: 10. The CDR3 region has the DNA TGTGCCAGCAGGTGGGCCGGGAGGGCCTTCTACGAGCAGTACTTC. It encodes CASRWAGRAFYEQYF.

This rearrangement joins TRBV18 to TRBJ2-1, with 11 bases fitting TRBD2. Unmatched junction bases numbered 7, after V lost 1 base and J lost 5 bases. Germline CDR1 is KGHSH and CDR2 is LQKENI. The CDR3 is made up of 17 amino acids. CDR3 region: CASSPQDLAGGNNEQFF. The CDR3 bases are TGTGCCAGCTCACCACAGGACCTAGCGGGGGGAAACAATGAGCAGTTCTTC.

The CDR3 sequence: CASSRRTGAYTGELFF. The CDR3 nucleotides read TGTGCCAGCAGCCGAAGGACAGGGGCCTATACCGGGGAGCTGTTTTTT. The chain recombines TRBV11-3 with TRBJ2-2; 9 bases are shared with TRBD1. This CDR3 contains 16 residues. Trimming took 5 bases from V and 5 from J; bases not matched to a gene: 9. Germline-derived CDR1 and CDR2 are SGHNT and YENEEA. The entire variable domain, with the rest obtained from reference TRBV11-3 and TRBJ2-2, is as follows: EAGVVQSPRYKIIEKKQPVAFWCNPISGHNTLYWYLQNLGQGPELLIRYENEEAVDDSQLPKDRFSAERLKGVDSTLKIQPAELGDSAVYLCASSRRTGAYTGELFFGEGSRLTVL.

This sequence joins TRBV7-9 and TRBJ2-1, with D perhaps matching TRBD2 (6 bases). In germline, CDR1 is SEHNR, CDR2 FQNEAQ (reference sequence). The CDR3 sequence is 15 residues long. V was shortened by 3 bases and J by 1 base, with 10 bases between the two germline ends. CDR3 nucleotide sequence: TGTGCCAGCAGCTTTTCGGGGGTTTCCTACAATGAGCAGTTCTTC. Translating gives CASSFSGVSYNEQFF.

CDR3 sequence: CASRAHTNRYEQYF. DNA for the CDR3: TGCGCCAGCAGGGCCCACACAAACAGGTACGAGCAGTACTTC. V usage is TRBV5-1 and J usage is TRBJ2-5; D possibly corresponds to TRBD1 (5 bases). The better agreement between TRBJ2-7 and the DNA end casts doubt on the J call. CDR1 is SGHRS and CDR2 is YFSETQ in the germline V gene. This CDR3 has 14 residues.

This chain uses TRBV27 with TRBJ2-6; 8 bases are a match to TRBD1. Germline CDR1 is MNHEY and CDR2 is SMNVEV (reference sequence). V lost 0 bases to trimming and J lost 5 bases; unmatched junction nucleotides: 3. The CDR3 consists of 16 residues. In DNA, the CDR3 is TGTGCCAGCAGTTTATCGAGGACAGGGCGGGCCAACGTCCTGACTTTC. Translated: CASSLSRTGRANVLTF.

The DNA of the CDR3 is TGTGCCAGCAGTCGGACAGGGGTTGAATACGAGCAGTACTTC. It codes for CASSRTGVEYEQYF. The genes are TRBV6-1 and TRBJ2-5; 9 bases line up with TRBD1. The closer fit of TRBJ2-7 to the DNA end suggests the J call may be wrong. This CDR3 has 14 residues. Per germline, CDR1 MNHNS and CDR2 SASEGT.

This clone was found once. The chain uses TRBV6-1 and TRBJ2-5; TRBD1 agrees at 8 bases. The CDR3 runs to 15 residues. With 4 bases clipped from V and 7 bases from J, the junction kept 11 bases outside the gene matches. Per the germline V gene, CDR1 is MNHNS and CDR2 is SASEGT. CDR3 protein: CASSAWTGMLGTQYF. CDR3 in DNA: TGTGCCAGCAGTGCCTGGACAGGGATGCTAGGGACCCAGTACTTC.

The rearrangement uses TRBV15 and TRBJ1-2, with TRBD1 as a possible D gene (5 bases). V lost 5 bases to trimming and J lost 5 bases, with 18 bases between them. This CDR3 has 15 residues. Germline V gene sequence: CDR1 LNHNV, CDR2 YYDKDF (reference sequence). CDR3 loop: CATSQKRGDAYGYTF. CDR3 DNA: TGTGCCACCAGCCAAAAGCGGGGGGATGCGTATGGCTACACCTTC.